One sample yielded the 26 T cell receptor beta chains listed below, sequenced in a study of blood T cell repertoires in COVID-19 (dated by TCRdb to the early 2020s). Receptor amplification or capture employed the immunoSEQ multiplex PCR assay. Sourced from immuneACCESS, this table was stored by TCRdb with only in-frame sequences that have V and J called. A share of the clones is absent; for the studies checked, an unresolved V gene accounts for under half, and the remainder has no known explanation. The sample table lists about 300,000 clones, 70% to 90% of them with a count of one. The leading ten clones occupy about 6% of the sample. The sample comprised PBMCs or T cells enriched from blood (not recorded which). These receptors were taken from a woman younger than 45 who had recovered from COVID-19.

The chain links TRBV7-8 to TRBJ2-1, with 7 nucleotides matching TRBD1. This CDR3 contains 16 residues. V gave up 4 bases and J gave up 0 bases; unmatched junction bases: 6. CDR1 is SGHVS and CDR2 is FQNEAQ in the germline V gene. The CDR3 protein is CASSYGAGGSYNEQFF. The CDR3 DNA reads TGTGCCAGCAGCTACGGCGCAGGGGGCTCCTACAATGAGCAGTTCTTC.

The count of this clone is one. V gene TRBV4-3 combines with J gene TRBJ2-3; TRBD2 aligns across 8 bases. Germline lookup yields CDR1 LGHNA and CDR2 YSLEER. The length of the CDR3 is 16 residues. Trimming took 1 base from V and 5 from J; bases not matched to a gene: 8. The CDR3 loop reads CASSQGAGGLGDTQYF. CDR3 sequence (DNA): TGCGCCAGCAGCCAAGGGGCGGGGGGCTTGGGAGATACGCAGTATTTT.

The chain recombines TRBV7-6 with TRBJ2-2, with 11 bases matching TRBD2. Germline assignment: CDR1 SGHVS and CDR2 FNYEAQ. The V segment lost 5 bases and the J segment 0 bases; nucleotides outside the gene matches: 11. This CDR3 region has 19 residues. CDR3 sequence reads: CASSRRGLAGGPNTGELFF. The CDR3 nucleotides read TGTGCCAGCAGCCGGCGGGGGCTAGCGGGGGGTCCGAACACCGGGGAGCTGTTTTTT.

Worth noting for this clone: This sample also contains other DNA sequences that code for the same CDR3. The gene calls are TRBV9 and TRBJ1-4; D unclear. The V end lost 0 bases, the J end lost 8 bases, and 11 bases lay between the germline ends. Germline values: CDR1 SGDLS, CDR2 YYNGEE. There are 14 residues in the CDR3. This chain's CDR3 is CASSVGRGREKLFF. The DNA for the CDR3 is TGTGCCAGCAGCGTAGGGCGCGGGAGAGAAAAACTGTTTTTT.

The chain joins TRBV11-2 to TRBJ1-3, with 7 positions matching TRBD1. With 6 bases clipped from V and 1 base from J, the junction kept 3 bases outside the gene matches. Germline loops: CDR1 SGHAT, CDR2 FQNNGV. This CDR3 comprises 14 residues. CDR3 residues: CASSQTGSGNTIYF. In nucleotides, the CDR3 is TGTGCCAGCAGTCAGACAGGGTCTGGAAACACCATATATTTT.

The V and J genes are TRBV29-1 and TRBJ1-3, with a tentative D call TRBD1 (5 bases). V gave up 8 bases and J gave up 4 bases, with 12 bases separating them. The CDR3 is made up of 12 amino acids. Germline values: CDR1 SQVTM, CDR2 ANQGSEA. The CDR3 loop is CSCWGGGNTIYF. The CDR3 DNA follows: TGCAGCTGTTGGGGGGGAGGAAACACCATATATTTT. The entire variable domain, with the rest obtained from reference TRBV29-1 and TRBJ1-3, is as follows: SAVISQKPSRDICQRGTSLTIQCQVDSQVTMMFWYRQQPGQSLTLIATANQGSEATYESGFVIDKFPISRPNLTFSTLTVSNMSPEDSSIYLCSCWGGGNTIYFGEGSWLTVV.

CDR3 loop: CAWRGGLNQPQHF. The CDR3 DNA is TGTGCCTGGAGGGGGGGGCTCAATCAGCCCCAGCATTTT. The rearrangement links TRBV30 to TRBJ1-5; D might be TRBD1 (6 bases). The germline V gene has CDR1 GTSNPN and CDR2 SVGIG (reference sequence). The CDR3 consists of 13 residues. V lost 3 bases, J lost 3 bases, and 9 bases lay in between.

The chain couples TRBV4-2 to TRBJ2-7; 7 bases align to TRBD1. CDR1 and CDR2 (germline): LGHNA, YNFKEQ. After removal of 4 bases from V and 2 bases from J, the junction contained 5 bases not matched to a gene. This CDR3 comprises 14 residues. CDR3 sequence (DNA): TGTGCCAGCAGCCTGGACAGGCCGCCCTACGAGCAGTACTTC. Its translation: CASSLDRPPYEQYF.

This chain connects TRBV10-3 to TRBJ2-7, with 8 bases that match TRBD1. Germline CDR1 ENHRY, CDR2 SYGVKD. V shed 4 bases and J 6 bases; nucleotides not matched to a gene: 5. The CDR3 is made up of 13 amino acids. CDR3 sequence reads: CAISADRDGEQYF. In DNA form, the CDR3 reads TGTGCCATCAGTGCGGACAGGGACGGCGAGCAGTACTTC.

The gene calls are TRBV7-9 and TRBJ1-5; possibly TRBD1 for D (5 bases). Deletions cut 5 bases from V and 6 bases from J, with 17 bases between. The CDR3 is made up of 15 amino acids. CDR1 SEHNR and CDR2 FQNEAQ come from the germline V gene (reference sequence). The CDR3 DNA reads TGTGCCAGCAGCCCCACAGGAGGGTTGGGTCAGCCCCAGCATTTT. Its translation: CASSPTGGLGQPQHF.

This sequence joins TRBV7-3 and TRBJ2-3; 8 nucleotides match TRBD2. Germline V lookup: CDR1 SGHTA, CDR2 FQGTGA. Trimming cost V 5 bases and J 0 bases; bases outside gene matches: 7. CDR3 length equals 16 residues. This chain's CDR3 is CASSPGGASSTDTQYF. The DNA for the CDR3 is TGTGCCAGCAGCCCGGGAGGGGCGTCTAGCACAGATACGCAGTATTTT. The variable domain in full, completed from reference TRBV7-3 and TRBJ2-3, reads GAGVSQTPSNKVTEKGKYVELRCDPISGHTALYWYRQSLGQGPEFLIYFQGTGAADDSGLPNDRFFAVRPEGSVSTLKIQRTERGDSAVYLCASSPGGASSTDTQYFGPGTRLTVL.

The chain couples TRBV5-4 to TRBJ1-5; D is unclear. CDR3 length: 15 amino acids. V lost 4 bases and J lost 1, with 12 bases in between. The germline gives CDR1 SGHNT, CDR2 YYREEE (reference sequence). This chain's CDR3 is CASSLAGLSNQPQHF. The CDR3 DNA reads TGTGCCAGCAGCCTGGCGGGTTTGAGCAATCAGCCCCAGCATTTT.

The chain combines TRBV5-5 with TRBJ1-3; D perhaps matches TRBD1 (5 bases). The germline gives CDR1 SGHKS, CDR2 YYEKEE (reference sequence). V lost 3 bases, J lost 2 bases, and 15 bases lay in between. The CDR3 contains 16 residues. The CDR3 spells CASSSKGVITGNTIYF. The CDR3 bases are TGTGCCAGCAGCTCAAAAGGGGTGATCACTGGAAACACCATATATTTT.

This chain links TRBV18 with TRBJ2-2, with D possibly matching TRBD1 (6 bases). The CDR3 has 14 amino acids. Per the germline V gene, CDR1 is KGHSH and CDR2 is LQKENI. The V gene lost 7 bases and the J gene lost 2 bases, with 11 bases spanning the gap. The DNA for the CDR3 is TGTGCCAGCTTACACAGGGACAACACCGGGGAGCTGTTTTTT. Translating it yields CASLHRDNTGELFF. Looking up the rest from reference TRBV18 and TRBJ2-2 gives the full variable domain: NAGVMQNPRHLVRRRGQEARLRCSPMKGHSHVYWYRQLPEEGLKFMVYLQKENIIDESGMPKERFSAEFPKEGPSILRIQQVVRGDSAAYFCASLHRDNTGELFFGEGSRLTVL.

This clone has only a few counts. V and J are TRBV7-3 and TRBJ1-6; 7 bases agree with TRBD1. The CDR3 extends over 15 amino acids. Per the germline V gene, CDR1 is SGHTA and CDR2 is FQGTGA. V lost 1 base to trimming and J lost 6 bases; unmatched junction nucleotides: 3. The CDR3 spells CASSLKGARNSPLHF. CDR3 nucleotides: TGTGCCAGCAGCTTAAAGGGGGCGCGTAATTCACCCCTCCACTTT.

V is TRBV9 and J is TRBJ1-2; TRBD1 matches at 8 bases. J lost 3 bases, V lost 5 bases, and 9 bases had no gene match. The CDR3 is made up of 15 amino acids. Germline-derived CDR1 and CDR2 are SGDLS and YYNGEE. The CDR3 spells CASSATGEFDYGYTF. The CDR3 DNA reads as TGTGCCAGCAGTGCGACAGGGGAATTCGACTATGGCTACACCTTC.

This chain links TRBV9 with TRBJ2-1; 10 nucleotides align to TRBD1. V lost 3 bases to trimming and J lost 3 bases; unmatched junction nucleotides: 3. Germline assignment: CDR1 SGDLS and CDR2 YYNGEE. The CDR3 totals 15 residues. CDR3 sequence reads: CASSGRDRGYNEQFF. The CDR3 nucleotides are TGTGCCAGCAGCGGCCGGGACAGGGGCTACAATGAGCAGTTCTTC. Drawing the rest from reference TRBV9 and TRBJ2-1, the complete variable domain is DSGVTQTPKHLITATGQRVTLRCSPRSGDLSVYWYQQSLDQGLQFLIQYYNGEERAKGNILERFSAQQFPDLHSELNLSSLELGDSALYFCASSGRDRGYNEQFFGPGTRLTVL.

The chain employs TRBV7-2 and TRBJ2-7; D unclear. Germline CDR1 and CDR2: SGHTA and FQGNSA. This CDR3 contains 14 residues. Trimming cost V 3 bases and J 5 bases, with 14 bases left between them. The CDR3 DNA reads TGTGCCAGCAGCTTCTCGCTGGCCCAGGACGAGCAGTACTTC. Translating it yields CASSFSLAQDEQYF. Together with reference TRBV7-2 and TRBJ2-7, the CDR3 gives the full variable domain: GAGVSQSPSNKVTEKGKDVELRCDPISGHTALYWYRQSLGQGLEFLIYFQGNSAPDKSGLPSDRFSAERTGGSVSTLTIQRTQQEDSAVYLCASSFSLAQDEQYFGPGTRLTVT.

The chain joins TRBV6-1 to TRBJ1-6; TRBD1 is a possible D gene (5 bases). The germline CDR1 and CDR2 sequences are MNHNS and SASEGT. The CDR3 sequence is 16 residues long. The ends were cut back, 1 base at V and 1 base at J, with 8 bases in the middle. CDR3 loop: CASSEVGGSYNSPLHF. CDR3 in DNA: TGTGCCAGCAGTGAAGTGGGGGGTTCCTATAATTCACCCCTCCACTTT.

The J gene is TRBJ1-2, the V gene TRBV5-1, with 7 bases fitting TRBD1. V dropped 0 bases and J dropped 2; count of bases not matched to a gene: 4. CDR3 size: 15 residues. Germline V gene sequence: CDR1 SGHRS, CDR2 YFSETQ. The CDR3 DNA follows: TGCGCCAGCAGCTTGGGGGGGACAGCCAACTATGGCTACACCTTC. This codes for CASSLGGTANYGYTF.

This chain joins TRBV5-1 and TRBJ2-7; TRBD1 agrees at 7 bases. CDR3 size: 17 residues. V was clipped by 3 bases and J by 6 bases; unmatched bases: 18. Looked up from germline, CDR1 is SGHRS and CDR2 is YFSETQ. CDR3 in amino acids: CASSWALVEGAPSEQYF. DNA of the CDR3: TGCGCCAGCAGCTGGGCTCTGGTTGAGGGGGCCCCTTCCGAGCAGTACTTC.

The V and J genes are TRBV10-3 and TRBJ2-7; TRBD2 matches at 9 bases. CDR3 size: 16 residues. Trimming took 5 bases from V and 0 from J; bases not matched to a gene: 8. Germline CDR1 ENHRY, CDR2 SYGVKD. The DNA for the CDR3 is TGTGCCATCAGTCGCGGGGGGGGCGCCCTCTCCTACGAGCAGTACTTC. It is translated as CAISRGGGALSYEQYF.

The chain couples TRBV4-1 to TRBJ1-5; 7 bases line up with TRBD1. There are 14 residues in the CDR3. Unmatched junction bases numbered 4, after V lost 1 base and J lost 7 bases. The V gene's germline CDR1 is MGHRA and CDR2 YSYEKL. CDR3 loop: CASSQANRGQPQHF. The DNA for the CDR3 is TGCGCCAGCAGCCAAGCTAACAGGGGCCAGCCCCAGCATTTT.

CDR3 sequence reads: CASSKRRGIGNTIYF. CDR3 sequence (DNA): TGTGCCAGCAGCAAACGGCGGGGCATAGGGAACACCATATATTTT. This rearrangement joins TRBV21-1 to TRBJ1-3. TRBV21-1 has pseudogene status. The CDR3 loop spans 15 amino acids.

The chain has TRBV27 and TRBJ2-3; D call uncertain. The germline V gene encodes CDR1 MNHEY and CDR2 SMNVEV (reference sequence). CDR3 size: 13 residues. Trimming removed 1 base at V and 1 base at J, with 3 bases between. The CDR3 DNA is TGTGCCAGCAGTTTATTCGGCACAGATACGCAGTATTTT. Translated: CASSLFGTDTQYF.

The chain is built from TRBV9 and TRBJ2-2; D is undetermined. Per the germline V gene, CDR1 is SGDLS and CDR2 is YYNGEE. Trimming took off 5 bases at V and 4 bases at J, with 24 bases between the two ends. This CDR3 has 18 amino acids. In DNA form, the CDR3 reads TGTGCCAGCAGAGACCCCAAAGGTGGCGGCGAGAGCACCGGGGAGCTGTTTTTT. It codes for CASRDPKGGGESTGELFF.